What follows are 23 T cell receptor beta chains derived from one specimen sequenced in a study of identical twins (TCRdb year 2016). The receptor library was made with 5' RACE. Sequencing relied on an Illumina HiSeq 2000. The public sequencing data were trimmed at Q25 with fastp and processed into clonotypes with MiXCR by TCRdb, which kept only in-frame beta chains. Each entry is one CDR3 protein sequence, shown with its most common DNA and genes. The sample data list around 280,000 distinct CDR3 sequences, and under 9% of these were observed just once. The ten largest clones add up to roughly 2% of the sample. These data also featured in a second study, about yellow fever vaccine responses in identical twins.

Sequencing used memory (CD45RO+) T cells sorted from blood. The cell subset or site label of this sample denotes: CD45RO+ enriched T cells. All receptors come from a woman under 30 in good health.

This clonotype was seen repeatedly, ten times or more. The chain has TRBV12-3 or TRBV12-4 and TRBJ2-2; 7 positions agree with TRBD2. This CDR3 spans 16 amino acids. The junction had 13 bases not matched to a gene; V was cut back by 7 bases and J by 5 bases. Here the CDR3 DNA reads TGTGCCAGCACCTCCCTTCCGGGAGGACCTACCGGGGAGCTGTTTTTT. It encodes CASTSLPGGPTGELFF.

Only a few counts were recorded for this clonotype. The rearrangement joins TRBV5-1 to TRBJ2-2; D gene uncertain. This CDR3 region has 13 residues. Germline V gene data show CDR1 as SGHRS and CDR2 as YFSETQ. Trimming pared 5 bases from V and 10 bases from J, leaving 15 bases between. CDR3 region: CASRADTGLELFF. CDR3 sequence (DNA): TGCGCCAGCAGAGCAGACACCGGGTTGGAGCTGTTTTTT.

This clonotype was recorded many times. V gene TRBV20-1 combines with J gene TRBJ2-5; 14 nucleotides line up with TRBD2. CDR1 DFQATT and CDR2 SNEGSKA come from the germline V gene (reference sequence). J was trimmed by 3 bases and V by 4 bases; bases with no gene match: 7. This CDR3 comprises 16 residues. For the CDR3, the DNA is TGCAGTGCTAAGGGACTAGCGGGAGTATTGAAAGAGACCCAGTACTTC. It specifies CSAKGLAGVLKETQYF.

Many counts were recorded for this clonotype. The chain joins TRBV5-1 to TRBJ2-7; D could derive from TRBD1 or TRBD2 (6 bases each). CDR1 is SGHRS, CDR2 YFSETQ, per germline. Trimming left V 4 bases short and J 0 bases short, with 26 bases between. The CDR3 loop spans 19 amino acids. Here the CDR3 reads CASSPNVGAGGGSSYEQYV. The CDR3 DNA reads as TGCGCCAGCAGCCCCAACGTCGGCGCAGGAGGGGGATCCTCCTACGAGCAGTACGTC.

This clonotype came up a few times. This chain joins TRBV7-2 and TRBJ2-2; tentatively, D is TRBD2 (5 bases). The CDR3 is 14 residues long. CDR1 and CDR2 from the germline V gene are SGHTA and FQGNSA. V lost 11 bases to trimming and J lost 8 bases, with 21 bases between them. The CDR3 DNA reads TGTGCCTGTTCTGGCGGGCCTCCTCTTGGGGAGCTGTTTTTT. This translates into CACSGGPPLGELFF.

The J gene is TRBJ2-2, the V gene TRBV5-1; D is uncertain. This CDR3 region has 15 residues. Trimming stripped 0 bases from V and 0 bases from J, with 6 bases between. From germline, CDR1 is SGHRS and CDR2 YFSETQ. The CDR3 is CASSLARSNTGELFF. In nucleotides, the CDR3 is TGCGCCAGCAGCTTGGCCAGGTCGAACACCGGGGAGCTGTTTTTT.

This clonotype has a count of ten or more. The chain combines TRBV10-3 with TRBJ1-5; D uncertain. The CDR3 consists of 16 residues. Trimming cost V 4 bases and J 0 bases, with 13 bases left between them. Germline CDR1 and CDR2: ENHRY and SYGVKD. The DNA of the CDR3 is TGTGCCATCAGTGTGGGAGGTCGGGATAGCAATCAGCCCCAGCATTTT. Protein: CAISVGGRDSNQPQHF.

This clonotype was seen only a few times. The gene calls are TRBV6-2 or TRBV6-3 and TRBJ1-5, with D uncertain. Germline CDR1 reads MNHEY; CDR2 reads SVGEGT. Trimming cost V 0 bases and J 7 bases, with 7 bases left between them. The CDR3 runs to 13 residues. Here the CDR3 DNA reads TGTGCCAGCAGTTACTCGAGGGCACAGCCCCAGCATTTT. This gives the protein CASSYSRAQPQHF.

V is TRBV2 and J is TRBJ2-1; 10 bases map to TRBD2. The V gene end was trimmed by 7 bases and the J gene end by 0 bases; junction bases not matched to a gene: 12. CDR1 and CDR2 from the germline V gene are SNHLY and FYNNEI. This CDR3 region has 18 residues. The CDR3 protein is CASTRLAGDSSSYNEQFF. The CDR3, as DNA: TGTGCCAGCACAAGACTAGCGGGCGATTCAAGCTCCTACAATGAGCAGTTCTTC.

This clonotype has only a few counts. The chain carries TRBV5-6 and TRBJ1-1; D gene unclear. Trimming pared 1 base from V and 4 bases from J, leaving 14 bases between. There are 15 residues in the CDR3. Germline CDR1 is SGHDT and CDR2 is YYEEEE. The CDR3 bases are TGTGCCAGCAGCTTGCCGACGGGTTCTAGCACTGAAGCTTTCTTT. It yields the protein CASSLPTGSSTEAFF.

This clonotype was seen many times. The chain has TRBV4-2 and TRBJ2-1; 10 bases agree with TRBD1. The CDR3 contains 15 residues. The germline CDR1 and CDR2 sequences are LGHNA and YNFKEQ. V trimming: 4 bases; J trimming: 8 bases; junction bases outside the gene matches: 8. The CDR3 sequence: CASSPDRGPLDEQFF. CDR3 bases: TGTGCCAGCAGCCCAGACAGGGGGCCCCTGGATGAGCAGTTCTTC.

This clonotype has ten or more counts. J is TRBJ2-1 and V is TRBV7-3; D is unclear. The CDR3 is 16 amino acids. Germline V gene lookup returns CDR1 SGHTA and CDR2 FQGTGA. The V end was cut by 2 bases, the J end by 6 bases, with 17 bases between. The CDR3 here is CASSLRPRSAFNEQFF. In DNA, the CDR3 is TGTGCCAGCAGCTTACGCCCCAGGAGCGCCTTCAATGAGCAGTTCTTC.

This clonotype came up a few times. The chain links TRBV9 to TRBJ2-2, with 7 bases aligning to TRBD1. This CDR3 is 16 amino acids long. Germline V gene sequence: CDR1 SGDLS, CDR2 YYNGEE. V dropped 3 bases and J dropped 4; count of bases not matched to a gene: 9. In DNA form, the CDR3 reads TGTGCCAGCAGCGAGACACCAAGGGACAGCACCGGGGAGCTGTTTTTT. Its translation is CASSETPRDSTGELFF. Looking up the rest from reference TRBV9 and TRBJ2-2 gives the full variable domain: DSGVTQTPKHLITATGQRVTLRCSPRSGDLSVYWYQQSLDQGLQFLIQYYNGEERAKGNILERFSAQQFPDLHSELNLSSLELGDSALYFCASSETPRDSTGELFFGEGSRLTVL.

This clonotype was picked up a small number of times. V is TRBV27 and J is TRBJ2-7; D gene unclear. Germline V lookup: CDR1 MNHEY, CDR2 SMNVEV (reference sequence). The V end was cut by 5 bases, the J end by 2 bases, with 13 bases between. CDR3 length equals 14 residues. The DNA of the CDR3 is TGTGCCAGCAGTGCCTGGACGCATACCTACGAGCAGTACTTC. This codes for CASSAWTHTYEQYF.

This chain uses TRBV6-5 with TRBJ2-1, with TRBD2 identical over 9 bases. CDR3 length: 15 amino acids. V gave up 2 bases and J gave up 7 bases; unmatched junction bases: 6. The germline CDR1 and CDR2 sequences are MNHEY and SVGAGI. The DNA of the CDR3 is TGTGCCAGCAGTTACGCTAGCGGGGCGGGGAATGAGCAGTTCTTC. This codes for CASSYASGAGNEQFF.

This clonotype was observed at least ten times. The V gene is TRBV29-1, the J gene TRBJ1-1; D gene unclear. Germline values: CDR1 SQVTM, CDR2 ANQGSEA. This CDR3 comprises 12 residues. V was trimmed by 4 bases and J by 1 base, leaving 7 bases between them. This CDR3 reads CSVVWENTEAFF. The CDR3 region has the DNA TGCAGCGTTGTTTGGGAGAACACTGAAGCTTTCTTT. The variable domain in full, completed from reference TRBV29-1 and TRBJ1-1, reads SAVISQKPSRDICQRGTSLTIQCQVDSQVTMMFWYRQQPGQSLTLIATANQGSEATYESGFVIDKFPISRPNLTFSTLTVSNMSPEDSSIYLCSVVWENTEAFFGQGTRLTVV.

The rearrangement links TRBV28 to TRBJ1-1, with a possible D match to TRBD1 (6 bases). CDR1 MDHEN and CDR2 SYDVKM come from the germline V gene. With 6 bases removed from V and 1 base from J, the gap between germline ends came to 15 bases. The CDR3 has 15 residues. This CDR3 reads CASSRPGQENTEAFF. As DNA, the CDR3 is TGTGCCAGCAGCCGCCCGGGACAAGAGAACACTGAAGCTTTCTTT. Supplemented by reference TRBV28 and TRBJ1-1, the full variable domain reads DVKVTQSSRYLVKRTGEKVFLECVQDMDHENMFWYRQDPGLGLRLIYFSYDVKMKEKGDIPEGYSVSREKKERFSLILESASTNQTSMYLCASSRPGQENTEAFFGQGTRLTVV.

This clonotype has ten or more counts. V usage is TRBV7-2 and J usage is TRBJ2-1, with 14 bases identical to TRBD2. V was pared by 5 bases and J by 12 bases, with 12 bases of the junction left unmatched. In germline, CDR1 is SGHTA, CDR2 FQGNSA. CDR3 length: 16 residues. DNA for the CDR3: TGTGCCAGCAGCCCGGGGGGACTAGCGGGAGAAGAGGGGCAGTTCTTC. Encoded protein: CASSPGGLAGEEGQFF.

The chain uses TRBV7-8 and TRBJ2-5; 7 nucleotides line up with TRBD2. Trimming at V came to 6 bases and at J to 2 bases, leaving 3 bases not matched to a gene. The CDR3 extends over 13 amino acids. Germline assignment: CDR1 SGHVS and CDR2 FQNEAQ. As DNA, the CDR3 is TGTGCCAGCAGACCGGGACTACAAGAGACCCAGTACTTC. Amino acids: CASRPGLQETQYF.

V usage is TRBV25-1 and J usage is TRBJ1-1, with unresolved D. Germline V lookup: CDR1 MGHDK, CDR2 SYGVNS. Trimming left V 0 bases short and J 1 base short, with 9 bases between. The CDR3 extends over 15 amino acids. As DNA, the CDR3 is TGTGCCAGCAGTGAATATGGCAGTAGGAACACTGAAGCTTTCTTT. Its translation: CASSEYGSRNTEAFF.

The CDR3 sequence is CASKAAALVIQYF. The CDR3 DNA reads TGTGCCAGCAAGGCCGCAGCCCTCGTCATTCAGTACTTC. J is TRBJ2-4 and V is TRBV6-1, with D hard to call. The ends were cut back, 7 bases at V and 9 bases at J, with 16 bases in the middle. This CDR3 contains 13 residues. CDR1 and CDR2 from the germline V gene are MNHNS and SASEGT.

This clonotype occurred a few times. The V and J genes are TRBV20-1 and TRBJ1-1, with a tentative D call TRBD1 (6 bases). The CDR3 has 15 amino acids. Germline CDR1 DFQATT, CDR2 SNEGSKA (reference sequence). Trimming removed 0 bases from V and 1 base from J, with 12 bases in between. This CDR3 reads CSARDYGRGNTEAFF. The CDR3 DNA follows: TGCAGTGCTAGAGATTACGGCAGGGGGAACACTGAAGCTTTCTTT.

The chain links TRBV11-2 to TRBJ2-3; possibly TRBD1 or TRBD2 for D (5 bases each). The CDR3 runs 15 residues. Germline lookup yields CDR1 SGHAT and CDR2 FQNNGV. Between the trimmed V and J ends, which lost 5 bases and 4 bases, there was a span of 16 bases. This chain's CDR3 is CASSGRDVSSDTQYF. CDR3 bases: TGTGCCAGCAGCGGTCGGGACGTTAGCTCAGATACGCAGTATTTT.